This T cell receptor beta chain was observed in a study of shared clonotypes between healthy human individuals. Study overall: The composition of the donors was a couple of women and a few men aged 18 to 49. CD4 naive and CD4 memory each took three plates per donor, while CD8 naive took two and CD8 memory one.

The data were produced by immunoSEQ multiplex PCR, yet TCRdb's version contains in-frame clones alone and is incomplete. The data contain about 2.1 million clones, over 85% of them singletons. A note on this clone: Its antigen is currently unknown.

Study conclusions and caveats: Few donors limited the genetic and exposure-history diversity represented.

Naive CD8 cells were CD45RO-negative, positively selected for CCR7, excluding terminally differentiated effector memory CD45RA+ cells. The TCR originated in a man between 18 and 29 years old in good health. Some clones in this sample may be carry-over from other donors' samples. The sequenced sample was naive CD8+ T cells from PBMCs.

The CDR3 coding sequence is TGTGCCAGCAGCTTTCAGTCAGGGGGCTACTTGGATGGCTACACCTTC. Encoded protein: CASSFQSGGYLDGYTF. This chain links TRBV5-6 with TRBJ1-2; 8 bases are a match to TRBD1. The CDR3 is made up of 16 amino acids. Germline V gene lookup returns CDR1 SGHDT and CDR2 YYEEEE. After removal of 2 bases from V and 6 bases from J, the junction contained 12 bases not matched to a gene.